Below, one T cell receptor beta chain is given with its context. Its antigen remains unidentified. Base quality data are lacking; no much larger clone is found one base away. The donors were included in the validation cohort of 120 subjects, a group kept apart from the approximately 650-subject first cohort. The data originate from a study of cytomegalovirus exposure and HLA in healthy donors (dated by TCRdb to about 2017). In terms of the full investigation: The 666 repertoires of the first cohort and the 120 validation repertoires were produced on the same platform, according to a later analysis. The study was designed to test whether signatures of past pathogen exposure could be identified by cataloging public T cell receptors. Along with the roughly 700-subject first cohort, a separate validation cohort of some 130 different subjects was used. To predict cytomegalovirus infection status, the study combined high-throughput TCR immunosequencing, statistical association of individual TCRs with disease status, and machine learning.

What the work shows at the level of the full study, not this receptor alone: All 120 or so repertoires were used to score co-occurrence in the validation cohort in a later analysis, because that analysis had no HLA typing for the cohort. Subsequent analysis determined that TCRs grouped into clusters in the first cohort also showed a tendency toward co-occurrence across the 120 validation repertoires, and 85% to 95% of cluster scores exceeded 0. In vitro tests confirmed that three of the cytomegalovirus-associated TCR beta chains recognize cytomegalovirus antigens. Across donors, most TCR sequences were observed very rarely, whereas some public TCRs were present in many individuals. Cytomegalovirus status was reported to be diagnosed by the classifier with high specificity and sensitivity in both the original and validation cohorts. The study listed 164 TCR beta chains as associated with cytomegalovirus. The authors suggested that the approach could potentially be extended to other disease states and immunological phenotypes.

The library was prepared using the immunoSEQ multiplex PCR assay. Turning to the authors' computational methods: A statistical classification framework was developed to diagnose cytomegalovirus status using the catalog of TCR beta chain sequences. TCRdb's version of the immuneACCESS table is confined to in-frame rearrangements and falls short of the full clone set. An unresolved V gene accounts for under half of the shortfall where checked; the remainder is of unknown origin. V, J and clone size are those of that table, while D and trimming were read from the DNA. In all, the sample holds about 130,000 clones, and roughly nine tenths of those were seen once. The ten biggest clones cover roughly 9.3% of the sample. The CDR3 measures 14 amino acids from cysteine to phenylalanine. Only the CDR3 DNA is retained, 42 bases long and in frame from the first base. V is clipped by 5 bases and J by 5 bases, and the sequence between their germline boundaries is 16 bases long. CDR1 and CDR2 (KGHSH, LQKENI) derive from the germline V gene.

The TCR sequence derives from a young woman in good health and CMV-seropositive. The rearranged segments are TRBV18 and TRBJ2-7, with TRBD1 as a weak D call on 7 bases. Input material: PBMCs. The DNA sequence is given as TGTGCCAGCTCAAACAGGGGAGGTGGGGACGAGCAGTACTTC. Protein translation: CASSNRGGGDEQYF.